This T cell receptor (beta chain) was sequenced during a study of identical twins. TCRdb itself ran the 5' RACE reads through MiXCR, one entry per CDR3 protein. The sample lists about 290,000 distinct CDR3 sequences, around 9.7% seen once, with roughly 7% in the top ten. This clonotype was detected ten times or more. J lost 4 bases, V lost 5 bases, and 16 bases had no gene match. The germline gives CDR1 PRHDT, CDR2 FYEKMQ (reference sequence). The CDR3 covers 18 residues. The same data also went into a second study, on yellow fever vaccine responses in identical twins.

The chain carries TRBV13 and TRBJ2-7, with 11 bases lining up with TRBD2. The receptor's source is a young woman in good health. The sample consisted of CD8+ T cells sorted from blood. DNA of the CDR3: TGTGCCAGCAGCGCCCACCCGGAAACTAGCGGGAGTTTTTACGAGCAGTACTTC. It codes for CASSAHPETSGSFYEQYF.